The sequence of this T cell receptor (beta chain) was determined in a study of cytomegalovirus exposure and HLA in healthy donors. Trimming at V came to 5 bases and at J to 5 bases, leaving 9 bases not matched to a gene. CDR3 size: 15 residues. Germline CDR1 reads MNHNY; CDR2 reads SVGAGI (reference sequence). The PCR had 60 Vbeta and 13 Jbeta primers. Sequencing used immunoSEQ multiplex PCR; TCRdb keeps in-frame clones, though not all of them. The sample has roughly 150,000 clones; about 81% are singletons. This clonotype was obtained from a young woman in good health and CMV-seronegative. The specimen was PBMCs. The V gene is TRBV6-6, the J gene TRBJ2-7, with TRBD1 identical over 10 bases. CDR3 bases: TGTGCCAGCAGTGGTCCCGGGACAGGGGCCCACGAGCAGTACTTC. Amino acid sequence: CASSGPGTGAHEQYF.